This T cell receptor (beta chain) originates from a study of beta chain features in type 1 diabetes. For the study at large: What patients shared with healthy donors was a similar profile of age, gender and cell yields. Overall study results and limits: A closer apparent resemblance between naive, central memory and Treg TCRB repertoires was seen in patients than in healthy donors. Resolution of whether HLA type affects TCRB rearrangement was not achieved here.

On average, the one heparinised blood draw given by each donor was roughly 100 mL. From germline, CDR1 is LGHNA and CDR2 YSLEER. The CDR3 runs 15 residues. The V gene end was trimmed by 1 base and the J gene end by 5 bases; junction bases not matched to a gene: 3. All of the isolated RNA was reverse transcribed, so expressed TCRB transcripts were sequenced. Clones were sequenced by immunoSEQ multiplex PCR, and TCRdb holds only the in-frame ones, with some missing. The repertoire includes 860,000 or so clones, about a sixth of them detected once, and 0.02% to 0.025% sits in the top ten. Turning to this clone: Its antigen remains unknown.

The clonotype originates from a woman aged 18 to 35 in good health. The chain uses TRBV4-3 and TRBJ1-1, with 11 positions matching TRBD1. The specimen sequenced was naive CD4+ T cells from blood. The CDR3 reads CASSQVDRGLTEAFF. CDR3 nucleotide sequence: TGCGCCAGCAGCCAAGTGGACAGGGGGCTGACTGAAGCTTTCTTT.